The sequence of this TCR beta chain was determined in a study of tumor T cells in aggressive B-cell lymphoma. CDR3 length: 15 residues. Between the trimmed V and J ends, which lost 2 bases and 1 base, there was a span of 11 bases. Germline V gene data show CDR1 as MDHEN and CDR2 as SYDVKM. By frequency in the sample, this clone is large. Method: immunoSEQ multiplex PCR; TCRdb's copy keeps in-frame clones and lacks some. This sample has 2,500 to 3,500 clones, with around 68% found just once. The chain carries TRBV28 and TRBJ1-2; D not certain. The sample comprised tumor tissue. The source is an adult with diffuse large B cell lymphoma. In DNA form, the CDR3 reads TGTGCCAGCAGTTTACCAGGCAAAAGTAACTATGGCTACACCTTC. Translated, it gives CASSLPGKSNYGYTF.